Given below is one TCR beta chain in context. The clone's antigen remains unknown. There are no base qualities to consult, and no much larger clone falls within one base. TCRbeta CDR3 regions were amplified from genomic DNA using the immunoSEQ Assay, a bias-controlled multiplex PCR. Under the source paper's analysis protocol: The number of nucleated cells in each sample was estimated by amplification of reference gene primers within the assay. Sequence reads were collapsed and filtered to measure the absolute abundance of every unique TCRbeta CDR3 rearrangement. For each sample, productive Simpson clonality was calculated as the square root of Simpson's diversity index across productive rearrangements. This immuneACCESS table, as held by TCRdb, lists in-frame sequences with V and J called but not all clones. Of the missing ones, under half trace to an unresolved V gene in checked studies; the others have no known cause. V and J calls and clone size are as listed in that table; D and trimming were resolved from the DNA. For this sample there are some 220,000 clones; nearly 95% appear just once. The leading ten clones occupy 0.83% of the sample.

The data originate from a study of blood T cell repertoires in COVID-19 (TCRdb year 2020). For the wider study: Collaborator samples came from the United States, Italy and Spain and covered acute and convalescent phases of COVID-19. The material from the prospective study consisted of cDNA or gDNA derived from T cells, B-cell-depleted T cells, or PBMCs. Subjects who had been exposed to COVID-19, were actively infected with it, or had recovered from it provided the deeply sampled blood TCRbeta repertoires that made up the dataset. The repertoires were released in a freely available public database meant as a resource for research on the immune response to SARS-CoV-2. Samples came from the ongoing ImmuneRACE study (first 160 participants) plus 1,254 subjects from 6 global collaborators. The sample metadata nearly always contained a de-identified subject ID, COVID-19 status, age in years and sex. Where available, HLA class I and class II types were taken from metadata supplied by the sample provider and were not determined by assay-based typing.

One collaborating source in Seattle enrolled patients while the patients were actively infected and followed the patients over time throughout the course of disease. Whole blood was collected in K2EDTA tubes by collaborating institutions according to the institutions' own protocols. For TCRbeta analysis, collaborator samples were shipped as frozen whole blood, as isolated PBMCs, or as DNA extracted from either sample type. Paper-wide results and their limitations: How much clinical and demographic metadata was included differed by source and by participant, and the metadata was provided uncurated.

This TCR was recovered from a man in his thirties or forties with COVID-19, enrolled during active disease. Sequenced material: peripheral blood.

Read as DNA, the sequence is TGTGCCAGTAGTATAAAGGGGGCGGACTATGGCTACACCTTC. Its protein product is CASSIKGADYGYTF. Recombination joined TRBV19 with TRBJ1-2; TRBD1 aligns with 7 central bases. For CDR1 and CDR2, the germline V gene (reference sequence) lists LNHDA and SQIVND. Taken from cysteine to phenylalanine, the CDR3 has 14 residues. Left in the record is the CDR3 DNA by itself, 42 bases read in frame from the first base. Germline trimming amounts to 2 bases on V and 3 bases on J, with 3 as the count of junction bases outside the gene matches. Where the CDR3 stops, the reference TRBV19 and TRBJ1-2 genes take over; the full variable domain is DGGITQSPKYLFRKEGQNVTLSCEQNLNHDAMYWYRQDPGQGLRLIYYSQIVNDFQKGDIAEGYSVSREKKESFPLTVTSAQKNPTAFYLCASSIKGADYGYTFGSGTRLTVV.